This T cell receptor beta chain is drawn from a study of Ad26.COV2.S vaccination and SARS-CoV-2 variants. Germline V CDR1 and CDR2: LNHDA, SQIVND (reference sequence). This CDR3 has 12 amino acids. V trimming: 8 bases; J trimming: 6 bases; junction bases outside the gene matches: 0. Sequenced by immunoSEQ multiplex PCR; TCRdb stores in-frame clones only, minus some. This sample yields 500,000 or so clones, of which around nine tenths are seen a single time; roughly 13% belongs to the top ten. Treatment meaning: 15 to 20 received Ad26.COV2.S at low or high dose, single or two shots; about five received placebo; per-sample allocation not given. Sampling occurred on day 63 after the first vaccine or placebo injection. Study results and limitations: An underestimation of total T cell responses may have resulted from the TCR breadth and depth analyses. Recipients of either vaccine or placebo displayed similar breadth of non-spike TCRs. The authors reported substantial breadth in spike-specific CD8+ and CD4+ T cell responses after vaccination.

For this clone: Its antigen remains unknown.

The sequence came from a person between 18 and 59 years old who received the Ad26.COV2.S COVID-19 vaccine or a placebo. The chain couples TRBV19 to TRBJ2-2, with 10 bases that match TRBD1. This material consisted of peripheral blood, taken in a trial of Ad26.COV2.S vaccine versus placebo. The CDR3 protein is CASGQGAGELFF. The CDR3 region has the DNA TGTGCCAGTGGACAGGGGGCCGGGGAGCTGTTTTTT.